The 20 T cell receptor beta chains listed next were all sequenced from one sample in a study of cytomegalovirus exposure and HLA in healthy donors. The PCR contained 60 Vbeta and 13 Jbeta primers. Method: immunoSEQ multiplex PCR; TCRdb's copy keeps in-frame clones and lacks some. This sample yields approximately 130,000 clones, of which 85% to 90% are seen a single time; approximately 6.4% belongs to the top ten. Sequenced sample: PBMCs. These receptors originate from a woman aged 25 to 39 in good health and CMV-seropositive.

Here the CDR3 reads CASSTHPQGSYEQYF. CDR3 nucleotides: TGCGCCAGCAGCACCCATCCCCAGGGCTCCTACGAGCAGTACTTC. The chain is built from TRBV5-1 and TRBJ2-7; D is possibly TRBD1 (5 bases). Germline assignment: CDR1 SGHRS and CDR2 YFSETQ. The CDR3 contains 15 residues. Trimming stripped 4 bases from V and 0 bases from J, with 14 bases between.

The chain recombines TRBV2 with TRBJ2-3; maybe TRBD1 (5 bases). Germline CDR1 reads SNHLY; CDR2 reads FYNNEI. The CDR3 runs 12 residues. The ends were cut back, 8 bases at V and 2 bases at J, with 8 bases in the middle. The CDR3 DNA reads TGTGCCAGCTCGACAGACACAGATACGCAGTATTTT. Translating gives CASSTDTDTQYF.

Here the CDR3 reads CASSEELAGGPLRTEAFF. The CDR3, as DNA: TGTGCCAGCAGTGAAGAGCTGGCAGGGGGCCCCCTCAGGACTGAAGCTTTCTTT. V and J are TRBV2 and TRBJ1-1; TRBD1 matches 8 bases. The J segment lost 5 bases and the V segment lost 1 base, leaving 15 bases of the junction unmatched. The CDR3 totals 18 residues. From germline, CDR1 is SNHLY and CDR2 FYNNEI.

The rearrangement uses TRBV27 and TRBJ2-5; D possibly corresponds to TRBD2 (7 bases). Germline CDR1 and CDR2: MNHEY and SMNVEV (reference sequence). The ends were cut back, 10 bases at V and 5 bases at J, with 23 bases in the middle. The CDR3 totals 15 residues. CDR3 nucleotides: TGTGCCATTCGCCCCCGGGGGGCCCCCGGGGAGACCCAGTACTTC. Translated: CAIRPRGAPGETQYF.

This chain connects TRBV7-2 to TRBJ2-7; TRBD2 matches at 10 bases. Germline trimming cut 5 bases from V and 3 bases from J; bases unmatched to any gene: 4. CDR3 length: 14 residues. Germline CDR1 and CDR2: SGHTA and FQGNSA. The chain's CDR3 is CASSPQRGGYEQYF. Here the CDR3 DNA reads TGTGCCAGCAGCCCCCAGCGGGGGGGCTACGAGCAGTACTTC.

The DNA for the CDR3 is TGCGCCAGCAGCCAAGGTACACCATTCACCGAGCAGTACTTC. Translation: CASSQGTPFTEQYF. The rearrangement links TRBV4-1 to TRBJ2-7; D gene ambiguous. Trimming shortened V by 1 base and J by 6 bases, and 13 bases separated the two germline ends. CDR3 size: 14 residues. In germline, CDR1 is MGHRA, CDR2 YSYEKL.

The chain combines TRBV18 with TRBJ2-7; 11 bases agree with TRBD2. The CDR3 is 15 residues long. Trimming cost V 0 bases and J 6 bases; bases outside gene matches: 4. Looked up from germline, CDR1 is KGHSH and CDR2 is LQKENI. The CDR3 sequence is CASSPPGTSGFEQYF. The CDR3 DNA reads TGTGCCAGCTCACCACCGGGGACTAGCGGATTCGAGCAGTACTTC.

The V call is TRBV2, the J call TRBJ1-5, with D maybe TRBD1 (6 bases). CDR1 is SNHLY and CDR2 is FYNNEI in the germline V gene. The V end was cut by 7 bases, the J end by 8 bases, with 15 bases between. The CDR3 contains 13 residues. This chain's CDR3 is CASNVQGLEPQHF. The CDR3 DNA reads TGTGCCAGCAACGTACAGGGATTAGAGCCCCAGCATTTT.

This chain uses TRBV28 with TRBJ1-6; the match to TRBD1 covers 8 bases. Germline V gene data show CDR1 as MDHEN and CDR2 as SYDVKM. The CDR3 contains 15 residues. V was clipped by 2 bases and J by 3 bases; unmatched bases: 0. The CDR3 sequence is CASSLGQGYNSPLHF. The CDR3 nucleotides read TGTGCCAGCAGTTTAGGACAGGGCTATAATTCACCCCTCCACTTT.

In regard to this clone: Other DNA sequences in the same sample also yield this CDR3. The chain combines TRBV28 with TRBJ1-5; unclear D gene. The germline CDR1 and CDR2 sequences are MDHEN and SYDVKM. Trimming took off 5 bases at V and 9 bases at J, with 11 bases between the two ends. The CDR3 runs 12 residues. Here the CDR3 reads CASSLPRGPQHF. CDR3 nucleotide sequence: TGTGCCAGCAGTCTCCCTCGGGGGCCCCAGCATTTT.

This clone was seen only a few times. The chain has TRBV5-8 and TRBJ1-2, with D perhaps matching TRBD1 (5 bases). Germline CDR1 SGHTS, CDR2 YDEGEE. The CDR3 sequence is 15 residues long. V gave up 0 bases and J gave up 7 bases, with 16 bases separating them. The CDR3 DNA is TGTGCCAGCAGCTTGGCCGGAACGGACCAGGGTGGCTACACCTTC. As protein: CASSLAGTDQGGYTF.

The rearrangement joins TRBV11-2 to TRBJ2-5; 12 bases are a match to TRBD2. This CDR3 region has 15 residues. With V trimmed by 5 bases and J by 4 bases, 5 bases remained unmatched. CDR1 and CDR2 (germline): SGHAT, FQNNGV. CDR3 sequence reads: CASSPRTSGVETQYF. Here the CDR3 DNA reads TGTGCCAGCAGCCCAAGGACTAGCGGGGTAGAGACCCAGTACTTC.

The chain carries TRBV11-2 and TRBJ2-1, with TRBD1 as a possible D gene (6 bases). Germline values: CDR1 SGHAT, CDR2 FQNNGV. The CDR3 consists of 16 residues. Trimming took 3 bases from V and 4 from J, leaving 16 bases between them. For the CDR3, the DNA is TGTGCCAGCAGCTTCCCCCCGGGACAACCGTACAATGAGCAGTTCTTC. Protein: CASSFPPGQPYNEQFF.

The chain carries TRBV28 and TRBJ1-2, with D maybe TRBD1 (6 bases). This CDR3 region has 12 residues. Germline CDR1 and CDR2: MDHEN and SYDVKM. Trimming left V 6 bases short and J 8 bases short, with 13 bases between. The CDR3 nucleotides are TGTGCCAGCAGCTCCGGACAGAGAGGCTACACCTTC. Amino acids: CASSSGQRGYTF.

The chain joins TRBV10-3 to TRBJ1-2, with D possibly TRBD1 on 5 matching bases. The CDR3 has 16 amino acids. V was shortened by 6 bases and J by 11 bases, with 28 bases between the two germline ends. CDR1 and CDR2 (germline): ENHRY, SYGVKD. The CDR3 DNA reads TGTGCCATCAGAGTAGGGGAGGGGTCCTGGGAATCTGATTACACCTTC. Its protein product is CAIRVGEGSWESDYTF.

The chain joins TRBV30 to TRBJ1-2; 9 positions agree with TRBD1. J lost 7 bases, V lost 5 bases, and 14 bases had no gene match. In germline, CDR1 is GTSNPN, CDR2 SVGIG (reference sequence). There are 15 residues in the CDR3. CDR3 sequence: CAWFRDRALSSGYTF. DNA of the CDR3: TGTGCCTGGTTCCGGGACAGGGCCCTATCGAGTGGCTACACCTTC.

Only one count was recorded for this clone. The CDR3 spells CASSIETGINSPLHF. The CDR3 DNA is TGTGCCAGTAGTATAGAAACAGGGATTAATTCACCCCTCCACTTT. The rearrangement joins TRBV19 to TRBJ1-6; possibly TRBD1 for D (6 bases). Trimming removed 0 bases from V and 6 bases from J, with 9 bases in between. The CDR3 totals 15 residues. Germline V CDR1 and CDR2: LNHDA, SQIVND (reference sequence).

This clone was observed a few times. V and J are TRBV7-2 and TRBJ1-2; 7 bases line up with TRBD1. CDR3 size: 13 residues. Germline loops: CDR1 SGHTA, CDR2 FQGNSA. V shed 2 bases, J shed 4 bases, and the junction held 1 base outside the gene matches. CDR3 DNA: TGTGCCAGCAGCTTACAGGGGGGCTATGGCTACACCTTC. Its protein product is CASSLQGGYGYTF.

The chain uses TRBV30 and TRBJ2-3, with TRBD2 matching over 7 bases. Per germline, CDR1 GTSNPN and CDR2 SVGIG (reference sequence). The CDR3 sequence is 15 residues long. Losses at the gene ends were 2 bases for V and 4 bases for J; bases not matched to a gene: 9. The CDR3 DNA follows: TGTGCCTGGAGTCCCATCGGGGGGACCCCAGATACGCAGTATTTT. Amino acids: CAWSPIGGTPDTQYF.

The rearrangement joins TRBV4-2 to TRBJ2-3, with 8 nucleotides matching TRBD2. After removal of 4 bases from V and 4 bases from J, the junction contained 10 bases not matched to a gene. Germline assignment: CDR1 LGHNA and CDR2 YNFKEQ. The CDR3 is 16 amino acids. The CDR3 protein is CASSRQTSAVPDTQYF. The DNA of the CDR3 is TGTGCCAGCAGCCGGCAGACTAGCGCAGTGCCAGATACGCAGTATTTT.